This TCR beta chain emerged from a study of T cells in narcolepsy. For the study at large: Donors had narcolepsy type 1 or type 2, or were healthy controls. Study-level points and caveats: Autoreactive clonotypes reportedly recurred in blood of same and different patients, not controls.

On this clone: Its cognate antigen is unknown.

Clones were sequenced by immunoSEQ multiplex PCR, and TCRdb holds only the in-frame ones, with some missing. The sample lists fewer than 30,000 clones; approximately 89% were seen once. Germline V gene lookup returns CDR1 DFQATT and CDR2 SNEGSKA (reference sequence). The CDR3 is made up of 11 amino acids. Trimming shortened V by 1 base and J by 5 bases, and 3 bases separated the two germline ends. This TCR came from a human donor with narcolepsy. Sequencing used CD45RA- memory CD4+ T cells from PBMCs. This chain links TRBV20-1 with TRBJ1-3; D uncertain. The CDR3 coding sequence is TGCAGTGCTAGAGCTAGAAACACCATATATTTT. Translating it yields CSARARNTIYF.